This T cell receptor beta chain stems from a study of OX40 agonist ivuxolimab in advanced cancers. As for the study in general: Ivuxolimab was delivered to patients intravenously every 2 weeks at doses spanning 0.01 to 10 mg/kg. Study outcomes and limitations: At doses 0.1 to 3.0 mg/kg, CD4+ and CD8+ clones expanded.

The V end lost 0 bases, the J end lost 7 bases, and 7 bases lay between the germline ends. The CDR3 is 13 residues long. Germline V gives CDR1 SGHTA, CDR2 FQGNSA. A word on this clone: As yet, its antigen is unknown.

Only in-frame clones appear in the TCRdb table, and some are missing; sequencing was by immunoSEQ multiplex PCR. The table shows roughly 36,000 clones, with around nine tenths occurring only once. This chain joins TRBV7-2 and TRBJ1-5; D gene unclear. Sequencing was performed on CD4+ or CD8+ T cells sorted from blood, taken in a trial of the OX40 agonist ivuxolimab. The receptor was isolated from an adult with an advanced solid tumor such as melanoma, head and neck, liver or kidney cancer. Written as DNA, the CDR3 is TGTGCCAGCAGCTTAGCGTTCGGCCAGCCCCAGCATTTT. Encoded protein: CASSLAFGQPQHF.